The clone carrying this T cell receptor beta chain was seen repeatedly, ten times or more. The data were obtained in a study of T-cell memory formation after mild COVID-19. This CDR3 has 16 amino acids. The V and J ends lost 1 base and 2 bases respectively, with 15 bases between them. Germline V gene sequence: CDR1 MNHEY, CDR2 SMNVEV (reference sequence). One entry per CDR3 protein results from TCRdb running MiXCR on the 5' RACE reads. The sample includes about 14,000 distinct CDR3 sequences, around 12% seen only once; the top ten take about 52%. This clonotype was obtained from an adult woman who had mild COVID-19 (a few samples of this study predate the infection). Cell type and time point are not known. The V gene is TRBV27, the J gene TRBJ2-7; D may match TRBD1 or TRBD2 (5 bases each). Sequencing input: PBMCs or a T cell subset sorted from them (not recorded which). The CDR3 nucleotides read TGTGCCAGCAGTTTATTCGTTTCAGGGAGTACCTACGAGCAGTACTTC. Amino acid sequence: CASSLFVSGSTYEQYF.